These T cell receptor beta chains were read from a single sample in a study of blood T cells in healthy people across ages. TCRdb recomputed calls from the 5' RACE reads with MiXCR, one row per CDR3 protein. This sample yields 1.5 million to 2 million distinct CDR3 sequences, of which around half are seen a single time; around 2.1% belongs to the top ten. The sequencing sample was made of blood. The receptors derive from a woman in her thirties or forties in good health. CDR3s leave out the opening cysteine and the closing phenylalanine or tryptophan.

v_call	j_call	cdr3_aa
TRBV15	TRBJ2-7	ATSRDGPPGTGETYEQY
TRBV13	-	ASSLDRGGTQY
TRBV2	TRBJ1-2	ASSEDGQGYGYT
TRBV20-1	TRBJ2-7	SARGISGGNSDEQY
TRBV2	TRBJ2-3	ASPGGLAGFSTDTQY
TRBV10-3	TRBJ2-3	AIRRAGTHTDTQY
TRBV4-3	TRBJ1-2	ASSQDWAGAVSGYT
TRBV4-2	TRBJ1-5	ASSQDARTTTIRPQH
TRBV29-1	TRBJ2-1	SVSRGRYNEQF
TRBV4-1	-	PHDGGFGETQY
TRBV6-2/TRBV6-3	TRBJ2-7	ATREEGAYEQY
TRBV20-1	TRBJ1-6	SAEYNNSPLH
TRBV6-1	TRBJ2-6	ASTTYSTGRGANVLT
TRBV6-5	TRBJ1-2	ASSLTGVHYGYT
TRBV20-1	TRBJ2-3	SASSGTGGSPDTQY
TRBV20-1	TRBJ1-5	SALAGGGYSNQPQH
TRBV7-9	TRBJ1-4	ASSRPALGEKLF
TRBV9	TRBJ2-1	ASSATTLAGLSNNEQF
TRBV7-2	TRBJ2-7	ASSSGFRDGIYEQY
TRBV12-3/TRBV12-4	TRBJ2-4	ASSLKPRIQY
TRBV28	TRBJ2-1	ASIPGGTYSYNEQF
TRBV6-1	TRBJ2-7	ASSEIHQTQVSYEQY
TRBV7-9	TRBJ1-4	ASSPGNGPNEKLF
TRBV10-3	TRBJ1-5	AISEDSGGSLGNQPQH
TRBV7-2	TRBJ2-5	ASSLVHETQY
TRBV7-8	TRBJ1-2	ASSSGQGNGYGYT
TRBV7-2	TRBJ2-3	ASNPSVSDTQY
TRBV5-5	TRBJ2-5	ASSLAGGPHETQY
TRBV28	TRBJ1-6	ASSLAKSSYNSPLH
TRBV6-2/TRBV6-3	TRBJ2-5	ASRAVAGPETQY
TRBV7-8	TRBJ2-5	ASSLRGPGLAGQETQY
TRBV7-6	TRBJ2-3	ASSLSGGAGTDTQY
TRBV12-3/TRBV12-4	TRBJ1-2	ASSSTPGTWGFT
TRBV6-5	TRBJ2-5	ASSYSRGGPCDEQY